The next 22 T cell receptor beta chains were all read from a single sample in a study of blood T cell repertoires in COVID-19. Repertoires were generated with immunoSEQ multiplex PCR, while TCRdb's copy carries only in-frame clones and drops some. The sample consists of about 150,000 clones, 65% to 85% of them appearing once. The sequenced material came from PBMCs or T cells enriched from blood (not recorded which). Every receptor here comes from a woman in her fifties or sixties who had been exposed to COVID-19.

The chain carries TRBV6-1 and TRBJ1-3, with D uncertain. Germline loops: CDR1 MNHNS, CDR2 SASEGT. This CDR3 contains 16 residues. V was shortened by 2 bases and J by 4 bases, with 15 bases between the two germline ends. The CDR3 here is CASSEQGRGSGNTIYF. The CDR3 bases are TGTGCCAGCAGTGAACAAGGGAGAGGGTCGGGAAACACCATATATTTT.

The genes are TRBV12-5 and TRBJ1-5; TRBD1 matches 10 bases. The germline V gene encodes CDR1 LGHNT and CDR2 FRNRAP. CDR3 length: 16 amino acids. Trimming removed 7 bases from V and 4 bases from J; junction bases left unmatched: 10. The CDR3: CASVSEDRGLNQPQHF. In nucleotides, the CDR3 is TGTGCTAGTGTTAGTGAGGACAGGGGGTTAAATCAGCCCCAGCATTTT.

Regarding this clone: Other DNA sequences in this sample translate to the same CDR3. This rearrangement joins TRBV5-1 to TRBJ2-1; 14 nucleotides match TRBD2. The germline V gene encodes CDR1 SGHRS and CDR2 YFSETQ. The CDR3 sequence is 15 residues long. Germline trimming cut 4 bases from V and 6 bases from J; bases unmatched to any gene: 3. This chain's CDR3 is CASSLGLAGVNEQFF. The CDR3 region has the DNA TGCGCCAGCAGCCTGGGACTAGCGGGAGTCAATGAGCAGTTCTTC.

The CDR3 reads CASRLAGGPVPYEQYF. DNA for the CDR3: TGTGCCAGTAGGCTAGCGGGAGGGCCGGTCCCCTACGAGCAGTACTTC. The chain joins TRBV2 to TRBJ2-7, with 12 bases lining up with TRBD2. Losses at the gene ends were 9 bases for V and 2 bases for J; bases not matched to a gene: 11. This CDR3 region has 16 residues. Germline lookup yields CDR1 SNHLY and CDR2 FYNNEI.

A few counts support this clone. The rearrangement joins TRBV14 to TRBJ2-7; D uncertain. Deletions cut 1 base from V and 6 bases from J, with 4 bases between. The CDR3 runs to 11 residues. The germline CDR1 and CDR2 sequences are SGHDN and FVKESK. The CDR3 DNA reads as TGTGCCAGCAGCCAAGTTCTCGAGCAGTACTTC. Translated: CASSQVLEQYF.

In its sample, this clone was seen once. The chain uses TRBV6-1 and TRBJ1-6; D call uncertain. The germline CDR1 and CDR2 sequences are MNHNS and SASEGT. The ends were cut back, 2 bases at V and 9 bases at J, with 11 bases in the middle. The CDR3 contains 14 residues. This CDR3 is CASSEKEGGSPLHF. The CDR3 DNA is TGTGCCAGCAGTGAAAAGGAGGGTGGTTCACCCCTCCACTTT.

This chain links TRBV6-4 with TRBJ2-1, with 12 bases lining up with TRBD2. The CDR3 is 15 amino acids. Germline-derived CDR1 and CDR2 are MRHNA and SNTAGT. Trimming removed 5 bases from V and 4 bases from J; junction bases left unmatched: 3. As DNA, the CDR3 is TGTGCCAGCAGTCCTAGCGGGGGGGTGTACAATGAGCAGTTCTTC. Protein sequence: CASSPSGGVYNEQFF.

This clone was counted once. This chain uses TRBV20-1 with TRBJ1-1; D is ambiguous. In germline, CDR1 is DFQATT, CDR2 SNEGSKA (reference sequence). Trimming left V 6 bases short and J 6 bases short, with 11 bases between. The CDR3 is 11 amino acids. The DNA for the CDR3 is TGCAGTGCGGACGGCGGGGCTGAAGCTTTCTTT. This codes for CSADGGAEAFF.

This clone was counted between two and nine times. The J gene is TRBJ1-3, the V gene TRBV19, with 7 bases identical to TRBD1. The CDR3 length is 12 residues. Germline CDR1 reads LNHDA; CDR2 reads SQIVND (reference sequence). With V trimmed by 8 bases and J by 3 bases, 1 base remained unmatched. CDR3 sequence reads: CASGTVGNTIYF. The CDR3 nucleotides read TGTGCCAGTGGGACAGTTGGAAACACCATATATTTT. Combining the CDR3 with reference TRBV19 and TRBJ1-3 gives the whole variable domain DGGITQSPKYLFRKEGQNVTLSCEQNLNHDAMYWYRQDPGQGLRLIYYSQIVNDFQKGDIAEGYSVSREKKESFPLTVTSAQKNPTAFYLCASGTVGNTIYFGEGSWLTVV.

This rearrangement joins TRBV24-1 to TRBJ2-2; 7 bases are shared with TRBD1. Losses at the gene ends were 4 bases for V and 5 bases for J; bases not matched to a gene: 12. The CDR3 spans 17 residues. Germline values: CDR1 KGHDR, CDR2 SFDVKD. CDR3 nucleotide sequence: TGTGCCACCAGTGAGGGACGGACAGGTGGTCCAACCGGGGAGCTGTTTTTT. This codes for CATSEGRTGGPTGELFF.

The CDR3 protein is CASSRDMSSTDTQYF. In DNA form, the CDR3 reads TGTGCCAGCTCCCGGGACATGTCTAGCACAGATACGCAGTATTTT. V gene TRBV6-4 combines with J gene TRBJ2-3, with a weak D call TRBD1 (6 bases). CDR1 is MRHNA and CDR2 is SNTAGT in the germline V gene. This CDR3 is built from 15 residues. V gave up 8 bases and J gave up 0 bases, with 15 bases separating them.

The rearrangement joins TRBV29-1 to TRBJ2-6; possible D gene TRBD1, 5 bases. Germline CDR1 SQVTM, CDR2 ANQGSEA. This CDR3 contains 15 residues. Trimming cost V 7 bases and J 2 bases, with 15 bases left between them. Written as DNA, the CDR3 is TGCAGCGCTACCCGGTTGGGGCCTGGGGCCAACGTCCTGACTTTC. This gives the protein CSATRLGPGANVLTF.

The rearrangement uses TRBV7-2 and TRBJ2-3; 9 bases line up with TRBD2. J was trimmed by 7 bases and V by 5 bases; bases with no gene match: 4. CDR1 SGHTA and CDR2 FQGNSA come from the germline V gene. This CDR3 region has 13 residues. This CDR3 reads CASSPGTSNTQYF. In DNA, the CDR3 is TGTGCCAGCAGCCCCGGGACTAGCAATACGCAGTATTTT.

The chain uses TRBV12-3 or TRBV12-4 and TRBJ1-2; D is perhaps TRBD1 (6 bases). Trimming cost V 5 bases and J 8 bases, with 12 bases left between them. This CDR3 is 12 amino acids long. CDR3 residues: CASSAQGKGYTF. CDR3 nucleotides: TGTGCCAGCAGTGCACAGGGAAAGGGCTACACCTTC.

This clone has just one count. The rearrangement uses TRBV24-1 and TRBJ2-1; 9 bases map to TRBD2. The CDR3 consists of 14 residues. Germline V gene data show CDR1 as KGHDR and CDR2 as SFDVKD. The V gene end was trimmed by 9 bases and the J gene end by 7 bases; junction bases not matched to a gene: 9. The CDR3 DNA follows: TGTGCCACCGGATCCAGCGGGGGGTTAAATGAGCAGTTCTTC. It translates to CATGSSGGLNEQFF.

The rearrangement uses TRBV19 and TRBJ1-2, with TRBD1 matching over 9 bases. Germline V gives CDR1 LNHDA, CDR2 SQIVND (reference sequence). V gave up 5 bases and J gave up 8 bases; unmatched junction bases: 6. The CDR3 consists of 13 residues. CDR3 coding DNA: TGTGCCAGTAGTCCGACAGGGGGTAGAGGCTACACCTTC. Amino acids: CASSPTGGRGYTF.

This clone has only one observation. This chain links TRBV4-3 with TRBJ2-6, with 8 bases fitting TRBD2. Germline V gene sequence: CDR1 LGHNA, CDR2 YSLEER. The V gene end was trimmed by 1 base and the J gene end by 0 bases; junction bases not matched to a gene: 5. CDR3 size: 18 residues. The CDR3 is CASSQGTSGGSGANVLTF. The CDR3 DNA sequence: TGCGCCAGCAGCCAAGGAACTAGCGGAGGCTCTGGGGCCAACGTCCTGACTTTC.

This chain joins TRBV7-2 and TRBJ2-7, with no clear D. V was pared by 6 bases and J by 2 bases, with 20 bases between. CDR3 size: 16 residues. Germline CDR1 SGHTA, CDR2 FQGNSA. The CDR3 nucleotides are TGTGCCAGCAGTACTACACCGACTGGAGTAACCTACGAGCAGTACTTC. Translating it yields CASSTTPTGVTYEQYF.

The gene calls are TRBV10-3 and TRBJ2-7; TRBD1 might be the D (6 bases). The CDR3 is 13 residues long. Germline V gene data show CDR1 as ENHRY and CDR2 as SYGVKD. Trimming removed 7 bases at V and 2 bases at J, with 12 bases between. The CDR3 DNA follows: TGTGCCATCATGGGGGCGGAAGCCTACGAGCAGTACTTC. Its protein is CAIMGAEAYEQYF.

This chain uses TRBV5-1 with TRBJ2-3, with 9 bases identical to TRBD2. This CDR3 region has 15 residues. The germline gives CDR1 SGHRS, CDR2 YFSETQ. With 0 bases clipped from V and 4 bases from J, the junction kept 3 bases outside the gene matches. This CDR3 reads CASSLVLAGSDTQYF. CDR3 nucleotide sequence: TGCGCCAGCAGCTTGGTACTAGCGGGCTCAGATACGCAGTATTTT. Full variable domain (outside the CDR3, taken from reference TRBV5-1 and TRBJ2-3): KAGVTQTPRYLIKTRGQQVTLSCSPISGHRSVSWYQQTPGQGLQFLFEYFSETQRNKGNFPGRFSGRQFSNSRSEMNVSTLELGDSALYLCASSLVLAGSDTQYFGPGTRLTVL.

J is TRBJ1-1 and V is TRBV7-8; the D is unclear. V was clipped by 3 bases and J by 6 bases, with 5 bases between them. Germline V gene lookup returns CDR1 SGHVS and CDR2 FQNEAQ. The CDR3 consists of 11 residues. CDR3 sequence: CASSFRAEAFF. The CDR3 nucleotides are TGTGCCAGCAGCTTCCGCGCTGAAGCTTTCTTT.

In DNA, the CDR3 is TGTGCCAGTAACTCTGGTGTGAGTAATTCACCCCTCCACTTT. Encoded protein: CASNSGVSNSPLHF. The gene calls are TRBV19 and TRBJ1-6; D is unclear. Germline lookup yields CDR1 LNHDA and CDR2 SQIVND (reference sequence). V lost 7 bases and J lost 6, with 13 bases in between. The CDR3 spans 14 residues.